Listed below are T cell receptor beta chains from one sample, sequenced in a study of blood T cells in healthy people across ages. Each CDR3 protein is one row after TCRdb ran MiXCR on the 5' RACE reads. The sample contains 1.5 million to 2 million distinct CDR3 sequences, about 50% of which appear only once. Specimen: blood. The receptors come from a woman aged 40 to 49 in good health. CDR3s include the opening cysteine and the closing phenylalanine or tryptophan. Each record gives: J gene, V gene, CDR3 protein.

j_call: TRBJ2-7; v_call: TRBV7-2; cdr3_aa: CASSLGVQGLGEQYF
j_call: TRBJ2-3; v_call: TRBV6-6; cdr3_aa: CASSPRDSTDTQYF
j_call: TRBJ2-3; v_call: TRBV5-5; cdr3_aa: CASSLEASSDTQYF
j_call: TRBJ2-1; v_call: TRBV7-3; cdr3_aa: CASSLRGQGDEQFF
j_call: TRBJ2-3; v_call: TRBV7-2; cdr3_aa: CASTLGPAMVQDTQYF
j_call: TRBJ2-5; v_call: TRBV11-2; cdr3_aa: CASSVEQGQETQYF
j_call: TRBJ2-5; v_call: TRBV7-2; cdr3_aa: CASSLAGVRETQYF
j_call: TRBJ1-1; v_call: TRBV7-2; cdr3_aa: CASSRDRGAFF
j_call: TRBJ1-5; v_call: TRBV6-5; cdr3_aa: CASGKQPQHF
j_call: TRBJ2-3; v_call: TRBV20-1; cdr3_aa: CSALFSSTDTQYF
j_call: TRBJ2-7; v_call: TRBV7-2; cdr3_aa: CASSLDGTGPIYEQYF
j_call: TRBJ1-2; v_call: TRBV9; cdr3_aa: CASSEGRAYGYTF
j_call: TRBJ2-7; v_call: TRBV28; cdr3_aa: CASSPTGTGDIYEQYF
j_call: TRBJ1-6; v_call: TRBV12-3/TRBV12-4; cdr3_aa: CASAQEQGYNSPLHF
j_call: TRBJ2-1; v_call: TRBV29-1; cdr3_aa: CSVVYLGTKSSDEQFF
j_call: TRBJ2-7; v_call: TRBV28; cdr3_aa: CASRSLGQTYEQYF
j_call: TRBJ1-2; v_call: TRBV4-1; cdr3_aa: CASSLQGVRGRYTF
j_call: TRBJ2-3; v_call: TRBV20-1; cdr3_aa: CSAKSTSGGDGTQYF
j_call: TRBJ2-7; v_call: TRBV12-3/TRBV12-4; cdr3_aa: CASSWRQTSSSYEQYF
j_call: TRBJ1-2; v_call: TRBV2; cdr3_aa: CAGHDVYGYTF
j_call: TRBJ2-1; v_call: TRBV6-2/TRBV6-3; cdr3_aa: CASSYAQGSGEQFF
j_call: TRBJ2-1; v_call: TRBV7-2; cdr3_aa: CASSLTKLAGGLRNEQFF
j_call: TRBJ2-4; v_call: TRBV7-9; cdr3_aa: CASSPTGTAFLAKNIQYF
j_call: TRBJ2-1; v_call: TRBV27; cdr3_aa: CASSQNDRNEQFF
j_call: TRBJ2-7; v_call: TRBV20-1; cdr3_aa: CSAARDSSEQYF
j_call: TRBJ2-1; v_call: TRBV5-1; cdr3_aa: CASSLLSRKGSSYNEQFF
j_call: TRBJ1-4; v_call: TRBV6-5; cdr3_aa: CASRRTGHEKLFF
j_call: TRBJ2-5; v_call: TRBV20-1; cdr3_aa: CSLHRGGSSLETQYF
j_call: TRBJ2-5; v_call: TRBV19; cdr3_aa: CASSSRSPGTAQETQYF
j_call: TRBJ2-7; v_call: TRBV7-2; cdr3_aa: CASSHPGRQYEQYF
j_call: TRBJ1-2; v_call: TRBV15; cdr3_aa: CATSRDRAARYGYTF
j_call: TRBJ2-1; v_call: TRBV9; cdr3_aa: CASSASGGAVNEQFF
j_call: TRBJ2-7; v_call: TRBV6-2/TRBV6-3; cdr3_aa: CASSYRGGVGYEQYF
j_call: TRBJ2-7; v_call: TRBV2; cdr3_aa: CAGSEAPRTFPYEQYF
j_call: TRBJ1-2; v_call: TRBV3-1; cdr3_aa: CASSQDLGARGYTF
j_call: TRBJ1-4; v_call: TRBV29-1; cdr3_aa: CSARDGKLFF
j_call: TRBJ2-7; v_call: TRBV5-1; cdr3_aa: CASSRDRGEGEQYF
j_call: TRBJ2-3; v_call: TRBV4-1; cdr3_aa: CASSQEGVGETDTQYF
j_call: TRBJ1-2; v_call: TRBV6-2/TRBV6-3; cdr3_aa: CASSYVELHGYTF
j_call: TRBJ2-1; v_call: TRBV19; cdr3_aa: CASSTGGLVRNEQFF
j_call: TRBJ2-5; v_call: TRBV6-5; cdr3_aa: CASSYLGTSGEPFQETQYF
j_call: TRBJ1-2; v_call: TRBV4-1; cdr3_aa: CASSQDLHNYGYTF
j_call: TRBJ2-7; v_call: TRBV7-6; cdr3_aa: CASSSGTGEYEQYF
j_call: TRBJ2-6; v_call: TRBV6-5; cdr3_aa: CASRVQGAGANVLTF
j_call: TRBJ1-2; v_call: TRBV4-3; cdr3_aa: CASNQDGGGAYGYTF
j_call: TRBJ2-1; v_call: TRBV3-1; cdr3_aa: CASSQDMRARSNEQFF
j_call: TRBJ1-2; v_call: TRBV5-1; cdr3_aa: CASSLERSPNYGYTF